This T cell receptor (beta chain) derives from a study of blood T cell repertoires in COVID-19. About the study: Donors in the United States, Italy and Spain gave samples during acute or convalescent COVID-19. Sample material is recorded as cDNA or gDNA derived from T cells, B-cell-depleted T cells, or PBMCs.

As originally analysed: Estimated nucleated cell counts came from reference gene primer amplification. Libraries were prepared by immunoSEQ multiplex PCR; TCRdb keeps only in-frame clonotypes and omits some of them. From that table come the V and J calls and clone size; the DNA was used to work out D and trimming. Of about 250,000 clones in the sample, just under 85% were seen once. Germline V lookup: CDR1 SGHRS, CDR2 YFSETQ. This CDR3 region has 18 residues. Unmatched junction bases numbered 11, after V lost 4 bases and J lost 0 bases. The chain uses TRBV5-1 and TRBJ2-3, with 10 bases matching TRBD2. Sequencing input: peripheral blood. This clonotype originated in a man aged 80 or over with acute or convalescent COVID-19. This CDR3 reads CASSPGTSGTYSTDTQYF. The CDR3 region has the DNA TGCGCCAGCAGCCCAGGCACTAGCGGGACGTACAGCACAGATACGCAGTATTTT.